This T cell receptor (beta chain) was identified in a study of blood T cell repertoires in COVID-19. Profiled with immunoSEQ multiplex PCR; TCRdb holds only in-frame clones, not every one. Altogether roughly 150,000 clones are present, roughly nine tenths being singletons, with the ten largest covering under 3.5%. CDR3 length: 16 residues. Germline values: CDR1 SGHRS, CDR2 YFSETQ. V lost 1 base and J lost 0; bases outside the gene matches: 4. Sequences were obtained from peripheral blood. The chain links TRBV5-1 to TRBJ2-7, with 10 bases lining up with TRBD2. This clonotype was obtained from a woman aged 55-70 years with active COVID-19. CDR3 protein: CASSLQGTSVSYEQYF. CDR3 nucleotide sequence: TGCGCCAGCAGCTTGCAAGGGACTAGCGTCTCCTACGAGCAGTACTTC.